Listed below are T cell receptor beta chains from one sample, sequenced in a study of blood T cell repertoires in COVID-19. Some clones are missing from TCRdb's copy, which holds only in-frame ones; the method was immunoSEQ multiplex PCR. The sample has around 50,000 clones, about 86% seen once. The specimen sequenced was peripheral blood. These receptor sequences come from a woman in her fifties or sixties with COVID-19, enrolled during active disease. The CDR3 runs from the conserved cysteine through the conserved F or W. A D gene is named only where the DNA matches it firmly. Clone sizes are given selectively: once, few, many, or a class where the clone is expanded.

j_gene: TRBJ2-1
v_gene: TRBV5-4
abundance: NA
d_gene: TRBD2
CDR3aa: CASSLGTSGYNEQFF
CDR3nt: TGTGCCAGCAGCTTAGGGACTAGCGGATACAATGAGCAGTTCTTC

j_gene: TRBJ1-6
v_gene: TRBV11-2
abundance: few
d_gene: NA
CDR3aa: CASSFSGQYNSPLHF
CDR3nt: TGTGCCAGCAGCTTTTCCGGACAGTATAATTCACCCCTCCACTTT

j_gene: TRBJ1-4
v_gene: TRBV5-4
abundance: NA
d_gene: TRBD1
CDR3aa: CASSLARTGRLFF
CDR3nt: TGTGCCAGCAGCTTGGCTCGGACAGGGCGCCTGTTTTTT

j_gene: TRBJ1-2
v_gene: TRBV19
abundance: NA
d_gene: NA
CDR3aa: CASSQAKSNYGYTF
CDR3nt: TGTGCCAGTAGCCAGGCGAAATCTAACTATGGCTACACCTTC

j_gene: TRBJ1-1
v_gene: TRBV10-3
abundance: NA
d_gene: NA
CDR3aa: CAISESRIPIYEAFF
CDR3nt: TGTGCCATCAGTGAGTCCCGCATACCTATTTATGAAGCTTTCTTT

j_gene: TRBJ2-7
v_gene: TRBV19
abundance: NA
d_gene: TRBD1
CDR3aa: CASSIGGTGGYEQYF
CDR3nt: TGTGCCAGTAGTATAGGCGGGACAGGGGGCTACGAGCAGTACTTC

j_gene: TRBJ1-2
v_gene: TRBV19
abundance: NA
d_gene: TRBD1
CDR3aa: CASSIGQGLSGYTF
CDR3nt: TGTGCCAGTAGTATAGGACAGGGCCTCTCTGGCTACACCTTC

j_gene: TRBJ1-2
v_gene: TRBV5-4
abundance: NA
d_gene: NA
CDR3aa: CASSLVGSGYTF
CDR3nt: TGTGCCAGCAGCTTGGTCGGTTCTGGCTACACCTTC

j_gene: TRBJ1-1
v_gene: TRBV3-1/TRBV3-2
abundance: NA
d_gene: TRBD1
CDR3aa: CASSPQTGGTEAFF
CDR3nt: TGTGCCAGCAGTCCCCAAACAGGGGGCACTGAAGCTTTCTTT

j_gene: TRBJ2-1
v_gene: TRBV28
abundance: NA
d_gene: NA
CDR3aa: CASRPTAYNEQFF
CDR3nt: TGTGCCAGCAGACCGACAGCCTACAATGAGCAGTTCTTC

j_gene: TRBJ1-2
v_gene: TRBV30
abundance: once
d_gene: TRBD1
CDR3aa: CAWWGQENYGYTF
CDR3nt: TGTGCCTGGTGGGGACAGGAGAACTATGGCTACACCTTC

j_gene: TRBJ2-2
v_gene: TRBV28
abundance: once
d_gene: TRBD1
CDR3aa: CASRTDRSLNTGELFF
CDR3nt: TGTGCCAGCAGGACGGACAGGAGCCTTAACACCGGGGAGCTGTTTTTT

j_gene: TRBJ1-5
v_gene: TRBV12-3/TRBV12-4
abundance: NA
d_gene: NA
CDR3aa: CASRPGTQSQHF
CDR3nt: TGTGCCAGCCGCCCCGGGACTCAGTCCCAGCATTTT

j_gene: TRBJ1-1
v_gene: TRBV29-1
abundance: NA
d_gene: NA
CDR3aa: CSVVPAGRGNTEAFF
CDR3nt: TGCAGCGTTGTTCCGGCAGGGAGGGGGAACACTGAAGCTTTCTTT

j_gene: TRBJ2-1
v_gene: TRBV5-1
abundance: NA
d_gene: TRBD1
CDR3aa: CASSFTGTVPFNEQFF
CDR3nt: TGCGCCAGCAGCTTTACCGGGACAGTTCCCTTCAATGAGCAGTTCTTC

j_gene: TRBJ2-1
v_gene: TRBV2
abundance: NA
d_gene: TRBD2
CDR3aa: CASSGVNLGLAGVRYNEQFF
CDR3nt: TGTGCCAGCAGTGGAGTAAACCTGGGACTAGCGGGAGTTCGCTACAATGAGCAGTTCTTC

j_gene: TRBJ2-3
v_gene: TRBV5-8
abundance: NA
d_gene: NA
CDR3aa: CASSRGTINTDTQYF
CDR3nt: TGTGCCAGCAGTAGGGGGACGATAAACACAGATACGCAGTATTTT

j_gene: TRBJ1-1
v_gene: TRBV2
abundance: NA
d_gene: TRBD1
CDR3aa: CASRDDRANTEAFF
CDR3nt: TGTGCCAGCAGGGACGACAGGGCGAACACTGAAGCTTTCTTT

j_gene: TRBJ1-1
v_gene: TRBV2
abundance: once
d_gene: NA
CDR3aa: CASSVTEAFF
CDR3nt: TGTGCCAGCAGCGTAACTGAAGCTTTCTTT

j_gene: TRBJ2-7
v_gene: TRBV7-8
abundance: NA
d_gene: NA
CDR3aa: CASSSLTGGYEQYF
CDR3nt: TGTGCCAGCAGCTCCCTGACAGGAGGCTACGAGCAGTACTTC

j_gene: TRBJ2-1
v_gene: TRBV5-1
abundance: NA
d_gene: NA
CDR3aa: CASSLAPGRRGEQFF
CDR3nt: TGCGCCAGCAGCTTGGCCCCCGGCCGACGGGGGGAGCAGTTCTTC

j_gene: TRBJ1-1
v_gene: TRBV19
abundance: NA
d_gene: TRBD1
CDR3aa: CASSIGTGSAEAFF
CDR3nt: TGTGCCAGTAGTATCGGGACAGGTTCTGCTGAAGCTTTCTTT

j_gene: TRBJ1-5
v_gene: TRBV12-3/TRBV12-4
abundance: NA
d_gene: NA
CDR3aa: CASSLNRVQPQHF
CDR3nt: TGTGCCAGCAGTTTAAACAGGGTTCAGCCCCAGCATTTT

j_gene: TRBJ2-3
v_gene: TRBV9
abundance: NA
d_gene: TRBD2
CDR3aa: CASSHGGTSGGADTQYF
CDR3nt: TGTGCCAGCAGCCATGGGGGGACTAGCGGAGGGGCAGATACGCAGTATTTT

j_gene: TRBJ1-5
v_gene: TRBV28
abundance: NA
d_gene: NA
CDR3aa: CASSLRQGFVNQPQHF
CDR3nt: TGTGCCAGCAGTTTAAGGCAGGGGTTTGTTAACCAGCCCCAGCATTTT

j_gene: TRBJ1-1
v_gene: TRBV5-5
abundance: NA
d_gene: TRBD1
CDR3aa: CASSYRDRDLNTEAFF
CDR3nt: TGTGCCAGCAGCTACCGGGACAGGGACTTGAACACTGAAGCTTTCTTT

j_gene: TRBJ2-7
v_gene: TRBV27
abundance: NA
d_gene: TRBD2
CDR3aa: CASRLLAGGPHEQYF
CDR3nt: TGTGCCAGCAGATTACTTGCGGGAGGGCCGCACGAGCAGTACTTC

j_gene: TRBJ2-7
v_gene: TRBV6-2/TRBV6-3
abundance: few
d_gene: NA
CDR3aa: CASSYSSGSYEQYF
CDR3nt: TGTGCCAGCAGTTACTCTAGCGGTTCCTACGAGCAGTACTTC

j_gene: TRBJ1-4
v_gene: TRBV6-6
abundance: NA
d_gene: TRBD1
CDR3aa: CASLDRGGNEKLFF
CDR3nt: TGTGCCAGCTTGGACAGGGGGGGAAATGAAAAACTGTTTTTT

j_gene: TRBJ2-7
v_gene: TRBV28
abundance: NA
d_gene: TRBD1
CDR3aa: CASQTGPHEQYF
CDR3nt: TGTGCCAGCCAGACAGGGCCCCACGAGCAGTACTTC

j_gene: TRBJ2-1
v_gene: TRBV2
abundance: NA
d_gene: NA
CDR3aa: CASSGASHNEQFF
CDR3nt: TGTGCCAGCAGTGGGGCCTCCCACAATGAGCAGTTCTTC

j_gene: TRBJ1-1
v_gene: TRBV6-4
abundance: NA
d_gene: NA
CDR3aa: CASSGTGSVTEAFF
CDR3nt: TGTGCCAGCAGTGGAACAGGGTCCGTAACTGAAGCTTTCTTT

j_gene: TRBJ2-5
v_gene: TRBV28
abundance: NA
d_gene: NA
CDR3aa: CASSFVYNQETQYF
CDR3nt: TGTGCCAGCAGTTTCGTCTATAACCAAGAGACCCAGTACTTC

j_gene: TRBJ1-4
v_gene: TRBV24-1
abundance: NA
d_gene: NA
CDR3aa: CATSDRGTNEKLFF
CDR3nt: TGTGCCACCAGTGACAGGGGAACTAATGAAAAACTGTTTTTT

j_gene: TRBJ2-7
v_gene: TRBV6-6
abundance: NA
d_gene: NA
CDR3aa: CASSNGQSSYEQYF
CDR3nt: TGTGCCAGCAGTAACGGACAGAGCTCCTACGAGCAGTACTTC

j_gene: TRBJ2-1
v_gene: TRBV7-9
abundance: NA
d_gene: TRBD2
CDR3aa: CASSTTSGGPVPYNEQFF
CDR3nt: TGTGCCAGCAGCACGACTAGCGGGGGACCCGTGCCCTACAATGAGCAGTTCTTC

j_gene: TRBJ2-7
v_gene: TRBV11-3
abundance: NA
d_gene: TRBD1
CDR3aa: CASSPGTVGYEQYF
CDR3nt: TGTGCCAGCAGCCCCGGGACAGTTGGCTACGAGCAGTACTTC

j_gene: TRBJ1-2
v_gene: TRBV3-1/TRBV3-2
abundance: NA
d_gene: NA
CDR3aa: CASSQRGFPLPYTF
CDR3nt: TGTGCCAGCAGCCAGCGGGGGTTTCCCCTCCCTTACACCTTC

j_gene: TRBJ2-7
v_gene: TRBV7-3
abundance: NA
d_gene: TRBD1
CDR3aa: CASSLMGQGANEQYF
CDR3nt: TGTGCCAGCAGCTTAATGGGACAGGGAGCCAACGAGCAGTACTTC

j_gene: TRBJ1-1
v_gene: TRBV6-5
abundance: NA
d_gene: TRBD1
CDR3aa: CASSLTGRTEAFF
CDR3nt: TGTGCCAGCAGTTTGACAGGGCGCACTGAAGCTTTCTTT

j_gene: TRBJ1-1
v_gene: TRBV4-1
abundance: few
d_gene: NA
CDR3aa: CASSQVDRNTEAFF
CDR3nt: TGCGCCAGCAGCCAAGTAGACAGGAACACTGAAGCTTTCTTT

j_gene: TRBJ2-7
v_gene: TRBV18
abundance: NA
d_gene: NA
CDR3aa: CASSPSRDNYEQYF
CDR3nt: TGTGCCAGCTCACCATCCCGGGACAACTACGAGCAGTACTTC

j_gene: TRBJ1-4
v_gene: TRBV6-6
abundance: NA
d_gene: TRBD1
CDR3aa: CASSIPAGGPNEKLFF
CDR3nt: TGTGCCAGCAGTATCCCCGCAGGGGGCCCTAATGAAAAACTGTTTTTT

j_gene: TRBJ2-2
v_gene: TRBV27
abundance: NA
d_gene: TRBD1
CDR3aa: CASSDPGQGYVPTGELFF
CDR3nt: TGTGCCAGCAGTGACCCGGGACAGGGGTACGTACCCACCGGGGAGCTGTTTTTT

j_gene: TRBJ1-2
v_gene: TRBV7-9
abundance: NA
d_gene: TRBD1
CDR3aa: CASSLVAGGFLGYTF
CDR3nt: TGTGCCAGCAGCTTAGTAGCAGGGGGCTTCCTAGGCTACACCTTC

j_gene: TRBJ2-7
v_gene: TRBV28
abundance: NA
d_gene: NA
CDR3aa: CASSPTAGLGLGVYEQYF
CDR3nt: TGTGCCAGCAGTCCCACAGCTGGACTGGGACTGGGGGTCTACGAGCAGTACTTC

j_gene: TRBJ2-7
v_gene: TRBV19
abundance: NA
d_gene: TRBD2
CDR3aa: CASTKTSGYEQYF
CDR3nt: TGTGCCAGTACCAAGACTAGCGGTTACGAGCAGTACTTC

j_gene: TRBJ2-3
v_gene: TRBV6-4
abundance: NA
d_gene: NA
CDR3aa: CASSEEGPDTQYF
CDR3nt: TGTGCCAGCAGCGAGGAGGGTCCAGATACGCAGTATTTT

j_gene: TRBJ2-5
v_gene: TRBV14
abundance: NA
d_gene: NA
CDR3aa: CASSPKRIQETQYF
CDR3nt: TGTGCCAGCAGCCCTAAGCGAATCCAAGAGACCCAGTACTTC

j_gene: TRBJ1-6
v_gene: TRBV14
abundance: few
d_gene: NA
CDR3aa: CASSGGAYNSPLHF
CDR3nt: TGTGCCAGCAGTGGGGGCGCCTATAATTCACCCCTCCACTTT

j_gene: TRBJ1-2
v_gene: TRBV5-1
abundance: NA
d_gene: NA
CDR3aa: CASSSRQANYGYTF
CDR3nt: TGCGCCAGCAGCTCCCGGCAGGCTAACTATGGCTACACCTTC

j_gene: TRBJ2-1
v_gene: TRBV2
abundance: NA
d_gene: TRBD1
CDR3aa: CASSLDRGAYNEQFF
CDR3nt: TGTGCCAGCAGCCTTGACAGGGGGGCCTACAATGAGCAGTTCTTC

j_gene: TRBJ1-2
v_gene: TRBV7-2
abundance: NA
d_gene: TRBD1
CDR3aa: CASSQVPQGVNGYTF
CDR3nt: TGTGCCAGCAGCCAGGTGCCCCAGGGGGTGAATGGCTACACCTTC

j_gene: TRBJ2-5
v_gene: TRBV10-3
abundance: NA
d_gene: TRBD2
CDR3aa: CATGREVGQETQYF
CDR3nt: TGTGCCACCGGGCGGGAGGTGGGGCAAGAGACCCAGTACTTC

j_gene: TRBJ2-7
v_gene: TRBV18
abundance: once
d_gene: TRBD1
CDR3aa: CASSPRDRGLNEQYF
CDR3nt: TGTGCCAGCTCACCACGGGACAGGGGGCTTAACGAGCAGTACTTC

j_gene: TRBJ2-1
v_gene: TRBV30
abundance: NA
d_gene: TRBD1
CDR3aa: CAWRTDPGQGLANEQFF
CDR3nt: TGTGCCTGGAGGACCGACCCGGGACAGGGGTTAGCGAATGAGCAGTTCTTC

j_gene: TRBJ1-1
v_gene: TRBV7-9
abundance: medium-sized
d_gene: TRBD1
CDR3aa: CASSTTGGGEAFF
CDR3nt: TGTGCCAGCAGCACCACAGGGGGAGGGGAAGCTTTCTTT